This T cell receptor beta chain emerged from a study of beta chain features in type 1 diabetes. The CDR3 consists of 15 residues. Germline CDR1 SSHAT, CDR2 FNYEAQ (reference sequence). A few counts support this clone. Its specificity is unknown. A junction end diverges from the germline sequence, so it may reflect a read error. The same CDR3 can be traced to other DNA sequences in this sample. Investigators reverse transcribed all isolated RNA, so they sequenced expressed TCRB transcripts. The table came from immunoSEQ multiplex PCR; TCRdb's copy has only in-frame clones and leaves some out. The table records some 350,000 clones, around 10% of them present only once. Study-level findings and limits: Type 1 diabetes patients showed a moderate but significant shortening of TCRB CDR3s in all four CD4+ subsets. Comparison showed that naive, central memory and Treg TCRB repertoires appeared more similar among patients than among healthy donors.

The clonotype was recovered from a man aged 25 to 40 with type 1 diabetes. The material sequenced was central memory CD4+ T cells from blood. The chain carries TRBV7-7 and TRBJ2-3; D is perhaps TRBD2 (5 bases). CDR3: CASSLGATSTDTQYF. The CDR3 nucleotides read TGTGCTAGCAGCTTGGGAGCTACCAGCACAGATACGCAGTATTTT.